This TCR beta chain was identified during a study of shared clonotypes between healthy human individuals. Study-wide results and limits: Clonotype sharing among donors, it was expected, would be affected by sequencing depth. Lower generation probabilities were found for non-shared clonotypes than for those shared by all four donors. Around 4.7% of naive CD4 clonotypes were shared across a few donors.

Clones were sequenced by immunoSEQ multiplex PCR, and TCRdb holds only the in-frame ones, with some missing. The sample lists fewer than 3 million clones, 92% occurring once. The CDR3 covers 15 residues. With 4 bases removed from V and 3 bases from J, the gap between germline ends came to 15 bases. From germline, CDR1 is MNHEY and CDR2 SVGAGI. A single count supports this clone. The target antigen is unknown. Healthy adults negative for HIV, lacking recent acute infections or vaccinations, served as donors. Sequenced material: naive CD4+ T cells from PBMCs. Subset of the sample: CD45RA+ positively selected. This chain joins TRBV6-5 and TRBJ2-5; possibly TRBD2 for D (6 bases). The sequence came from a man between 18 and 29 years old in good health. Some clones in this sample may be carry-over from other donors' samples. The CDR3 bases are TGTGCCAGCAGTTCCCAGGCTGGGGGGAAAGAGACCCAGTACTTC. It codes for CASSSQAGGKETQYF.